This entry describes one T cell receptor beta chain. The data belong to a study of a mutant IDH1 vaccine in newly diagnosed glioma. In the study overall: Patients under treatment included 62.5% males and around 38% females and had a mean age of approximately 44 years. Therapy received beforehand was radiotherapy, temozolomide, or both, with most patients given both.

Losses at the gene ends were 6 bases for V and 5 bases for J; bases not matched to a gene: 11. Looked up from germline, CDR1 is WSHSY and CDR2 is SAAADI. The CDR3 length is 15 residues. Method: immunoSEQ multiplex PCR; TCRdb's copy keeps in-frame clones and lacks some. The profile shows under 35,000 clones, about four fifths of them singletons. As for time point: baseline, week 1 (first vaccination visit). Treatment meaning: pre-vaccination baseline after standard-of-care therapy. Sequencing was performed on PBMCs, taken from a glioma patient treated with radiotherapy, temozolomide or both. The receptor was isolated from a man aged 30 to 45 with glioma. V and J are TRBV10-2 and TRBJ2-3; 7 bases map to TRBD1. CDR3 in DNA: TGCGCCAGCAGCAGAGGGGGCGGAGGAAGAGATACGCAGTATTTT. It is translated as CASSRGGGGRDTQYF.